Listed below are T cell receptor beta chains from one sample, sequenced in a study of T cell changes during pregnancy in multiple sclerosis. Data came from immunoSEQ multiplex PCR; TCRdb stores just in-frame clones and leaves some out. Seen here are tens of thousands of clones, 90% to 95% observed once, and the top ten hold 0.65% to 0.9%. Sequences were derived from peripheral blood, sampled in the first trimester of pregnancy. The receptors here all came from a female donor with multiple sclerosis, enrolled in a pregnancy study. The CDR3 runs from the conserved cysteine through the conserved F or W. The order of the fields is J gene, clone size, D gene, V gene, CDR3 protein, CDR3 DNA. D genes are given only for firm matches. Clone sizes are given selectively: once, few, many, or a class where the clone is expanded.

j_gene: TRBJ1-6
abundance: few
d_gene: .
v_gene: TRBV2
CDR3aa: CASREQDSPLHF
CDR3nt: TGTGCCAGCAGGGAACAGGATTCACCCCTCCACTTT

j_gene: TRBJ1-1
abundance: .
d_gene: .
v_gene: TRBV7-2
CDR3aa: CASSRVVEAFF
CDR3nt: TGTGCCAGCAGCCGAGTTGTTGAAGCTTTCTTT

j_gene: TRBJ1-5
abundance: .
d_gene: TRBD1
v_gene: TRBV18
CDR3aa: CASSPQTGGVQPQHF
CDR3nt: TGTGCCAGCTCACCACAGACAGGGGGCGTGCAGCCCCAGCATTTT

j_gene: TRBJ2-2
abundance: .
d_gene: TRBD2
v_gene: TRBV7-9
CDR3aa: CASGGVWLAGPTGELFF
CDR3nt: TGTGCCAGCGGGGGCGTGTGGCTAGCGGGACCGACCGGGGAGCTGTTTTTT

j_gene: TRBJ1-2
abundance: few
d_gene: .
v_gene: TRBV5-1
CDR3aa: CASSPQGYGYTF
CDR3nt: TGCGCCAGCAGCCCGCAGGGCTATGGCTACACCTTC

j_gene: TRBJ1-6
abundance: once
d_gene: .
v_gene: TRBV6-5
CDR3aa: CASSYSRDSYNSPLHF
CDR3nt: TGTGCCAGCAGTTACTCCAGGGACTCCTATAATTCACCCCTCCACTTT

j_gene: TRBJ2-5
abundance: .
d_gene: TRBD2
v_gene: TRBV6-4
CDR3aa: CASSDSSGGQETQYF
CDR3nt: TGTGCCAGCAGTGATTCTAGCGGGGGACAAGAGACCCAGTACTTC

j_gene: TRBJ1-1
abundance: .
d_gene: TRBD1
v_gene: TRBV27
CDR3aa: CASSSRDRGTEAFF
CDR3nt: TGTGCCAGCAGTTCCAGGGACAGGGGGACTGAAGCTTTCTTT

j_gene: TRBJ2-5
abundance: .
d_gene: .
v_gene: TRBV19
CDR3aa: CASSIVEGSTTQYF
CDR3nt: TGTGCCAGTAGTATAGTGGAGGGTTCGACGACCCAGTACTTC

j_gene: TRBJ1-1
abundance: .
d_gene: TRBD1
v_gene: TRBV9
CDR3aa: CASSATGGEAFF
CDR3nt: TGTGCCAGCAGCGCGACAGGGGGTGAAGCTTTCTTT

j_gene: TRBJ2-5
abundance: once
d_gene: TRBD1
v_gene: TRBV30
CDR3aa: CAYGQGEETQYF
CDR3nt: TGTGCCTACGGACAGGGGGAAGAGACCCAGTACTTC

j_gene: TRBJ2-7
abundance: .
d_gene: TRBD2
v_gene: TRBV9
CDR3aa: CASSPHPQAGGSYEQYF
CDR3nt: TGTGCCAGCAGCCCCCACCCCCAAGCGGGGGGTTCCTACGAGCAGTACTTC

j_gene: TRBJ2-2
abundance: .
d_gene: TRBD2
v_gene: TRBV9
CDR3aa: CASSGFRTSGAGELFF
CDR3nt: TGTGCCAGCAGCGGATTCCGGACTAGCGGGGCTGGGGAGCTGTTTTTT

j_gene: TRBJ1-6
abundance: .
d_gene: TRBD1
v_gene: TRBV6-1
CDR3aa: CASSVNRDRDSPLHF
CDR3nt: TGTGCCAGCAGTGTCAACCGGGACAGGGATTCACCCCTCCACTTT

j_gene: TRBJ1-5
abundance: once
d_gene: TRBD1
v_gene: TRBV19
CDR3aa: CASSWDRGLGQPQHF
CDR3nt: TGTGCCAGTAGTTGGGACAGGGGGCTCGGGCAGCCCCAGCATTTT

j_gene: TRBJ2-7
abundance: .
d_gene: TRBD1
v_gene: TRBV5-5
CDR3aa: CASSQRPIQGPSPYEQYF
CDR3nt: TGTGCCAGCAGCCAAAGACCTATACAGGGGCCAAGCCCCTACGAGCAGTACTTC

j_gene: TRBJ2-5
abundance: .
d_gene: TRBD1
v_gene: TRBV7-3
CDR3aa: CASSLGQGPPETQYF
CDR3nt: TGTGCCAGCAGCTTGGGACAGGGACCCCCAGAGACCCAGTACTTC

j_gene: TRBJ2-1
abundance: .
d_gene: .
v_gene: TRBV6-4
CDR3aa: CASSDSGIAILTYNEQFF
CDR3nt: TGTGCCAGCAGTGACTCGGGGATAGCGATTCTCACCTACAATGAGCAGTTCTTC

j_gene: TRBJ2-5
abundance: .
d_gene: .
v_gene: TRBV9
CDR3aa: CASSVAGIETQYF
CDR3nt: TGTGCCAGCAGCGTAGCAGGGATCGAGACCCAGTACTTC